This TCR beta chain derives from a study of PD-1 blockade in classical Hodgkin lymphoma. Notes on this clone: Its antigen is unknown.

Here immunoSEQ multiplex PCR was the method, and the copy in TCRdb shows in-frame clones only, minus some. The sample holds fewer than 25,000 clones, around 80% seen once. The J segment lost 0 bases and the V segment lost 5 bases, leaving 9 bases of the junction unmatched. Germline CDR1 and CDR2: SGHVS and FQNEAQ. The CDR3 runs to 16 residues. Every patient was affected by relapse after autologous stem cell transplantation, while exposure to brentuximab vedotin was not uniform. The best responses consisted of complete response, partial response or progressive disease. General study points: Complete responders started with a diversity level that resembled newly diagnosed patients at baseline. Reported baseline diversity: healthy donors highest, relapsed/refractory patients lowest. Compared with baseline, CD4+ but not CD8+ TCR diversity had risen significantly by C4D1.

The gene calls are TRBV7-8 and TRBJ1-1, with 7 bases fitting TRBD1. The source was peripheral blood mononuclear cells (PBMCs), collected at baseline. The sequence derives from a human donor with classical Hodgkin lymphoma. The CDR3 is CASSPRTGGLNTEAFF. CDR3 nucleotides: TGTGCCAGCAGCCCGCGGACAGGAGGGCTGAACACTGAAGCTTTCTTT.